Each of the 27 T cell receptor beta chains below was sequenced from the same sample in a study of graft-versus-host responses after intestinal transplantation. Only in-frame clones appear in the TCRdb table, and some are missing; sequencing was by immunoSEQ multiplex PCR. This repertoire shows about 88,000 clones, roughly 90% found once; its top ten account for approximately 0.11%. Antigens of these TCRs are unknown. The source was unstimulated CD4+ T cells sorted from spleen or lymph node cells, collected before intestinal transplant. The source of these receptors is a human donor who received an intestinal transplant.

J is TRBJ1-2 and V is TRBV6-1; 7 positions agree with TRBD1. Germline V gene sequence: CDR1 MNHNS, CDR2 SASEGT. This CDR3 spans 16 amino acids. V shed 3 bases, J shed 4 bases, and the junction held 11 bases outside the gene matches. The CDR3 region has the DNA TGTGCCAGCAGTGAGACAGGGTTCCAGAGATTCTATGGCTACACCTTC. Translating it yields CASSETGFQRFYGYTF.

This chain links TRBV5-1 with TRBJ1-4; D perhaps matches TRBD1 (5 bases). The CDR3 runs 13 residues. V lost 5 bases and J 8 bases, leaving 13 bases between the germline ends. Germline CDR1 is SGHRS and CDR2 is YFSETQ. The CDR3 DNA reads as TGCGCCAGCAGGGGGGGGATCGGGGAAAAACTGTTTTTT. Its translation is CASRGGIGEKLFF.

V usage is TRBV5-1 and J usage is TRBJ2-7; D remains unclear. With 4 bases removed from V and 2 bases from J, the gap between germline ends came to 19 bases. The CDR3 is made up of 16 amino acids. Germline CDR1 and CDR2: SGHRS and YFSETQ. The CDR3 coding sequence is TGCGCCAGCAGCCCCTTTGAGTCTTCCCCAACCTACGAGCAGTACTTC. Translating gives CASSPFESSPTYEQYF.

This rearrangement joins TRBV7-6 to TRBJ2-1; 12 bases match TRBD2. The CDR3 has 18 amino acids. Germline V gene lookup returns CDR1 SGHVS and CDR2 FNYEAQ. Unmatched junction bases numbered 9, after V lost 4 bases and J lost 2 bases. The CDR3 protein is CASSSQPSGGVAYNEQFF. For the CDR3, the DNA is TGTGCCAGCAGCTCTCAACCTAGCGGGGGGGTCGCCTACAATGAGCAGTTCTTC.

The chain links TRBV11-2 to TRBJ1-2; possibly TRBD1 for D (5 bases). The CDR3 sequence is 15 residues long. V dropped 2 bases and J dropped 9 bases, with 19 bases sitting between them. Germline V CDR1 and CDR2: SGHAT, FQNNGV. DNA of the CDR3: TGTGCCAGCAGCTTACCCCCGGCGGGGACCCCTCGCTACACCTTC. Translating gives CASSLPPAGTPRYTF.

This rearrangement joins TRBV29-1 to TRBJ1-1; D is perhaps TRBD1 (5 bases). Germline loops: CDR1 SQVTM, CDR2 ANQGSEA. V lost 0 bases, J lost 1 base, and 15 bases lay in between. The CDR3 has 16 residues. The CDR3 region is CSVEDRFWQGNTEAFF. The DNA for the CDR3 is TGCAGCGTTGAAGATCGGTTCTGGCAGGGGAACACTGAAGCTTTCTTT.

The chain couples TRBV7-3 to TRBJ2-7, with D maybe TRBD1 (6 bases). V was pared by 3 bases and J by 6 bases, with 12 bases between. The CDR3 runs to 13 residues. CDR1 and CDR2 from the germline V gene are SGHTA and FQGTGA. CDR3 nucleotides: TGTGCCAGCAGCTTCGGGACGGACAGCGAGCAGTACTTC. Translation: CASSFGTDSEQYF.

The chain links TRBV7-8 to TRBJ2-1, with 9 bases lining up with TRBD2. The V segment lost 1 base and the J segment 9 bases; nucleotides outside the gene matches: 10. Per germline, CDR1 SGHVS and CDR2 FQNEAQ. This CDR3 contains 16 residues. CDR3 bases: TGTGCCAGCAGCTTAGGGCCTGGCGGGGGGGCGGGTGAGCAGTTCTTC. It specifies CASSLGPGGGAGEQFF.

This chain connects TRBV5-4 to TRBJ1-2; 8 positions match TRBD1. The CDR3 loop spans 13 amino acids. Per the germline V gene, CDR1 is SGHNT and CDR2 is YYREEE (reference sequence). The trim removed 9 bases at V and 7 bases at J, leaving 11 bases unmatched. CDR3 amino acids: CATSDREGFGYTF. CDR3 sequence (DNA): TGTGCCACTTCGGACAGGGAAGGGTTTGGCTACACCTTC.

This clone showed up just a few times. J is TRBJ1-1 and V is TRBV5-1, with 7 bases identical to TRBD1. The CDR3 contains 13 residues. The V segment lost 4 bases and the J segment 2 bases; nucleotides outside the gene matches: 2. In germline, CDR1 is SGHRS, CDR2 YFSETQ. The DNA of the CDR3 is TGCGCCAGCAGCCGGGACAGTAACACTGAAGCTTTCTTT. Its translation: CASSRDSNTEAFF.

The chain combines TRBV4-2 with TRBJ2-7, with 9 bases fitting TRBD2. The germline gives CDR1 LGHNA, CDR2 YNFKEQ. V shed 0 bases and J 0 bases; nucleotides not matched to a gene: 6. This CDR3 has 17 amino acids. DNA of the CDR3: TGTGCCAGCAGCCAAGAGGCTAGCGGGGAAAGCTCCTACGAGCAGTACTTC. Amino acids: CASSQEASGESSYEQYF.

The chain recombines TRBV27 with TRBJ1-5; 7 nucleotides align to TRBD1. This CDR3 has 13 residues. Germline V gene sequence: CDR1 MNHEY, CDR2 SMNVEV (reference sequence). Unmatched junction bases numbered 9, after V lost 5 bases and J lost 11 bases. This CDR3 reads CASSPGTAKSQHF. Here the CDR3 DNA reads TGTGCCAGCAGTCCCGGGACAGCTAAGTCCCAGCATTTT.

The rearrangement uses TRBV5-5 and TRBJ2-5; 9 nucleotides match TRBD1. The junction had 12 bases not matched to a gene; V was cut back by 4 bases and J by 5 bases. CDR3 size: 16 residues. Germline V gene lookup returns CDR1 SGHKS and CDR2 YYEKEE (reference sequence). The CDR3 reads CASSPPGTGWGETQYF. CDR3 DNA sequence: TGTGCCAGCAGCCCGCCCGGGACAGGGTGGGGGGAGACCCAGTACTTC.

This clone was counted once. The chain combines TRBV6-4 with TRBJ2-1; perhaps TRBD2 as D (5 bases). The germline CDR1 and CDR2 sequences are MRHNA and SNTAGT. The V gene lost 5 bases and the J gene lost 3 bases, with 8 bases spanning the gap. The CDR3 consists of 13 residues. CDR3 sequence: CASSRGLYNEQFF. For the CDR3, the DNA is TGTGCCAGCAGTCGAGGGCTCTACAATGAGCAGTTCTTC.

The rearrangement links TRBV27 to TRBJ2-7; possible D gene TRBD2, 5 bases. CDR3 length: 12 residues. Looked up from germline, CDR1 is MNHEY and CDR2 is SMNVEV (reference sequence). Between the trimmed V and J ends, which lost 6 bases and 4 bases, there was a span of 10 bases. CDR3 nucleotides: TGTGCCAGCAGGGGGAGTCTGTACGAGCAGTACTTC. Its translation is CASRGSLYEQYF.

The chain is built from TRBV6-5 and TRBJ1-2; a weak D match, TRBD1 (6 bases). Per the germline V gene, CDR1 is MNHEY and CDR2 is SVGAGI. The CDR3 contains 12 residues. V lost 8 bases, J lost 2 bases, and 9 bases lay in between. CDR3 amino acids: CASSGQNYGYTF. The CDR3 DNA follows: TGTGCCAGCTCCGGACAGAACTATGGCTACACCTTC.

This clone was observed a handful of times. CDR3 amino acids: CASSPQTSTYGYTF. Here the CDR3 DNA reads TGTGCCAGCAGCCCCCAGACATCAACCTATGGCTACACCTTC. The chain joins TRBV11-2 to TRBJ1-2; no clear D. V was trimmed by 5 bases and J by 4 bases, leaving 14 bases between them. The CDR3 covers 14 residues. The germline V gene encodes CDR1 SGHAT and CDR2 FQNNGV.

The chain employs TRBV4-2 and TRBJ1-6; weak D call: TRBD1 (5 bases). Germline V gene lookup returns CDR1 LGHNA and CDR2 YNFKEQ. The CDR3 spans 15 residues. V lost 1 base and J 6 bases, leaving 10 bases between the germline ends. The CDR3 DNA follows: TGTGCCAGCAGCCAAGTGGGCAGGGTTAATTCACCCCTCCACTTT. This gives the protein CASSQVGRVNSPLHF.

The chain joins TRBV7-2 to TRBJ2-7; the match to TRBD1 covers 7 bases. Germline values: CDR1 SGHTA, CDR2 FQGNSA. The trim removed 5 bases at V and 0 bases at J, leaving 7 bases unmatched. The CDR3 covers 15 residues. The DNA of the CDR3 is TGTGCCAGCAGCCCCGGGACAGCGATCTCCTACGAGCAGTACTTC. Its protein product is CASSPGTAISYEQYF.

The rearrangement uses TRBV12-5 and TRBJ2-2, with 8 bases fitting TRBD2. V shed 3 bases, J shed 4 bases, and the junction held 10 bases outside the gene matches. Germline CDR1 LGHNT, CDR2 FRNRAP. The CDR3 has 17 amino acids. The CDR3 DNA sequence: TGTGCTAGTGGTTTAGGTCGGGGGGGAGTGCTCACCGGGGAGCTGTTTTTT. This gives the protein CASGLGRGGVLTGELFF.

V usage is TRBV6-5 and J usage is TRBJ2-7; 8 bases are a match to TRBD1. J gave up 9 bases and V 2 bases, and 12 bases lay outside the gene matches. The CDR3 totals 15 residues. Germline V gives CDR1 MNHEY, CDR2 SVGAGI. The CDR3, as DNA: TGTGCCAGCAGTTACACGGGCCAGGGGGCCCCCTCGCAGTACTTC. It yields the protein CASSYTGQGAPSQYF.

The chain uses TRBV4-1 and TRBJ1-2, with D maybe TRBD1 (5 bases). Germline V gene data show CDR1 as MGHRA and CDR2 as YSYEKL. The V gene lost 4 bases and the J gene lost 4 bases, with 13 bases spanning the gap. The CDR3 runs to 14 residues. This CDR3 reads CASSRTQGLYGYTF. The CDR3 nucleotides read TGCGCCAGCAGCCGTACCCAGGGACTCTATGGCTACACCTTC.

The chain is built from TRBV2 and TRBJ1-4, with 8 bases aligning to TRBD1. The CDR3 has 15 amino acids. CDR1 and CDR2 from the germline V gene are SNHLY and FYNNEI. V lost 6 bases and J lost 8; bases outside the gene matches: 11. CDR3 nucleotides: TGTGCCAGCAGACCCCCCAGGGGGCTCGGCGAAAAACTGTTTTTT. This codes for CASRPPRGLGEKLFF.

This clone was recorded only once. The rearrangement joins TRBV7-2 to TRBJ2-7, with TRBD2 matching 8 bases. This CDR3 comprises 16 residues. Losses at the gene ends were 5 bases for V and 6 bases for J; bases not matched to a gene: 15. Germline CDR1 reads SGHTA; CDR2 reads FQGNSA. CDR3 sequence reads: CASSRPPGLGRTEQYF. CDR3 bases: TGTGCCAGCAGCCGTCCGCCGGGACTAGGTCGTACCGAGCAGTACTTC. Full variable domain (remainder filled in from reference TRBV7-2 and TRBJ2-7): GAGVSQSPSNKVTEKGKDVELRCDPISGHTALYWYRQSLGQGLEFLIYFQGNSAPDKSGLPSDRFSAERTGGSVSTLTIQRTQQEDSAVYLCASSRPPGLGRTEQYFGPGTRLTVT.

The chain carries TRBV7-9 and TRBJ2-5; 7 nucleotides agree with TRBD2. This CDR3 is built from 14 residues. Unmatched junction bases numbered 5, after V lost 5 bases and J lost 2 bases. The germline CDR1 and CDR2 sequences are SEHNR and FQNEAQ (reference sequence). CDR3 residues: CASSPGSGQETQYF. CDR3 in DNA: TGTGCCAGCAGCCCCGGTAGCGGGCAAGAGACCCAGTACTTC.

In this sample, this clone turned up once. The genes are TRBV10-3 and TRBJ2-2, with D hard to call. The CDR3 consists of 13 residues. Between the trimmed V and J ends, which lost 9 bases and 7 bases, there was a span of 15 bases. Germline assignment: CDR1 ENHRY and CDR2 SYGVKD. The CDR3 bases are TGTGCCATGAACCACCGACTGGACGGGGAGCTGTTTTTT. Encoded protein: CAMNHRLDGELFF.

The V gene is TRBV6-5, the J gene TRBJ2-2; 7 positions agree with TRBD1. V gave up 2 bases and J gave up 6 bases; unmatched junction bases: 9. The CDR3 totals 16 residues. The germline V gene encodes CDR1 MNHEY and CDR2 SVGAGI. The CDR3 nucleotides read TGTGCCAGCAGTTACCTCCTGACAGGGAAATCCGGGGAGCTGTTTTTT. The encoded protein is CASSYLLTGKSGELFF.